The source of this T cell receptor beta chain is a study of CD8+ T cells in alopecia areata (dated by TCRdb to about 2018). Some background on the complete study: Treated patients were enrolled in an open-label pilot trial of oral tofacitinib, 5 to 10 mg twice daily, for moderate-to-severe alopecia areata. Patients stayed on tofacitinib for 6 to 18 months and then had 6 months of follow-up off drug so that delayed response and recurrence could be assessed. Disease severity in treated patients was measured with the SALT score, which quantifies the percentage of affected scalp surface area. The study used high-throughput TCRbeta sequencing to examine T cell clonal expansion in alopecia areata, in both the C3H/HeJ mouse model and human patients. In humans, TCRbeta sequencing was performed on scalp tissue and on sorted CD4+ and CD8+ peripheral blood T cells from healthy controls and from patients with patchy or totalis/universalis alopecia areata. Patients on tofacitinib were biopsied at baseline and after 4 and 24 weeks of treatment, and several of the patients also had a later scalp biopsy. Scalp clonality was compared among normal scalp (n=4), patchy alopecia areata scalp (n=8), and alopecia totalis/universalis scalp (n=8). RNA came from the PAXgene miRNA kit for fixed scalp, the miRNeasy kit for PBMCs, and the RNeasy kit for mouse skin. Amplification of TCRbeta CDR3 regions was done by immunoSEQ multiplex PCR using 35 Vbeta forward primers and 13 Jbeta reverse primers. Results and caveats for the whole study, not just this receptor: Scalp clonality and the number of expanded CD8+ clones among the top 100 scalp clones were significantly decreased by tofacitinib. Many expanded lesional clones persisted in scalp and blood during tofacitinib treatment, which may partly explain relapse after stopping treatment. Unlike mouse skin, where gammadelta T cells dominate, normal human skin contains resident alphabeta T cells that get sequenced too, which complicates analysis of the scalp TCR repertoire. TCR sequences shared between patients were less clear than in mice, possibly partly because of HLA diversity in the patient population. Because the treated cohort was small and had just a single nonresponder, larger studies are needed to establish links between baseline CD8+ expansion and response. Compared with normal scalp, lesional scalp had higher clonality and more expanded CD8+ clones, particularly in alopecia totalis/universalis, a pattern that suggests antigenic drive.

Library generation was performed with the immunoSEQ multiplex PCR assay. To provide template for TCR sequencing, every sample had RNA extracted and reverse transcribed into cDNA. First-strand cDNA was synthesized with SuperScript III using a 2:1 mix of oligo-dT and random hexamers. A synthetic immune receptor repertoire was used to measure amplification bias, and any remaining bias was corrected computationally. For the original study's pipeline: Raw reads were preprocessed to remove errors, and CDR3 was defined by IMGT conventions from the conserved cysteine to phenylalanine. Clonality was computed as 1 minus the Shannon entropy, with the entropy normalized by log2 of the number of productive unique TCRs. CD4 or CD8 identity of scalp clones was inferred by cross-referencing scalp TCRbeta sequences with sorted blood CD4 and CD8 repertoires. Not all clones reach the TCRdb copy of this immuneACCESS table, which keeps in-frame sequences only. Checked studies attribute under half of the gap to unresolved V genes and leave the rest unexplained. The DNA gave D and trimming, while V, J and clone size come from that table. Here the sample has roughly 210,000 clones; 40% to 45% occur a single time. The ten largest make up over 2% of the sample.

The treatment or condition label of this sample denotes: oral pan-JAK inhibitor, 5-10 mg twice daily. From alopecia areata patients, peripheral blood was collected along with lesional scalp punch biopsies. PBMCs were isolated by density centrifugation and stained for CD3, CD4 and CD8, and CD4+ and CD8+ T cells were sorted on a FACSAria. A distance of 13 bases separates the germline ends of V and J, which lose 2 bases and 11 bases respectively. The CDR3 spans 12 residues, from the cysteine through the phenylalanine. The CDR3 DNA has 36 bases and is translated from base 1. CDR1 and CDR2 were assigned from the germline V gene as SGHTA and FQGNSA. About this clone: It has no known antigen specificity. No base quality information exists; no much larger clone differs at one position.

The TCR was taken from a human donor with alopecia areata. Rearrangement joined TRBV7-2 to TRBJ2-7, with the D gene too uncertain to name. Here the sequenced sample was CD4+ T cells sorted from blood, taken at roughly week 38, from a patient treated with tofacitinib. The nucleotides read TGTGCCAGCAGCTTAACTCCCTCTAGGGAGTACTTC. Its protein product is CASSLTPSREYF.